The text below deals with one T cell receptor beta chain. This sample is part of a study of technical replicates of blood from a few donors. Sequencing used immunoSEQ multiplex PCR; TCRdb keeps in-frame clones, though not all of them. The sample consists of around 53,000 clones, 86% of them appearing once. Germline V gene data show CDR1 as MGHRA and CDR2 as YSYEKL. This CDR3 contains 16 residues. V was trimmed by 3 bases and J by 0 bases, leaving 15 bases between them. This clonotype was sampled from a human donor in good health. Some clones in this sample may be carry-over from other donors' samples. J is TRBJ2-7 and V is TRBV4-1; D is possibly TRBD1 (6 bases). Sequenced input: PBMCs. This CDR3 is CASSQVASGDSYEQYF. In DNA, the CDR3 is TGCGCCAGCAGCCAGGTTGCTTCAGGGGACTCCTACGAGCAGTACTTC.